This T cell receptor (beta chain) is from a study of blood T cell repertoires in COVID-19. Study-level information: Sites in the United States, Italy and Spain provided acute and convalescent COVID-19 samples. PBMCs, B-cell-depleted T cells, or T cells provided the cDNA or gDNA that made up the material.

Under the authors' procedure: For nucleated cells, counts were estimated from reference gene primer amplification. Only in-frame clones appear in the TCRdb table, and some are missing; sequencing was by immunoSEQ multiplex PCR. The V and J calls and clone size are taken from that table; D and trimming were inferred from the DNA. The sample carries around 140,000 clones, approximately 87% recorded once. The CDR3 totals 15 residues. CDR1 is SGHTA and CDR2 is FQGNSA in the germline V gene. V gave up 5 bases and J gave up 4 bases; unmatched junction bases: 9. The sample consisted of peripheral blood. The sequence was obtained from a man aged 50-59 years with active COVID-19. The chain couples TRBV7-2 to TRBJ2-7, with 9 bases aligning to TRBD1. As DNA, the CDR3 is TGTGCCAGCAGCCCGGGACAGGGAGATTTTTACGAGCAGTACTTC. Translating gives CASSPGQGDFYEQYF.